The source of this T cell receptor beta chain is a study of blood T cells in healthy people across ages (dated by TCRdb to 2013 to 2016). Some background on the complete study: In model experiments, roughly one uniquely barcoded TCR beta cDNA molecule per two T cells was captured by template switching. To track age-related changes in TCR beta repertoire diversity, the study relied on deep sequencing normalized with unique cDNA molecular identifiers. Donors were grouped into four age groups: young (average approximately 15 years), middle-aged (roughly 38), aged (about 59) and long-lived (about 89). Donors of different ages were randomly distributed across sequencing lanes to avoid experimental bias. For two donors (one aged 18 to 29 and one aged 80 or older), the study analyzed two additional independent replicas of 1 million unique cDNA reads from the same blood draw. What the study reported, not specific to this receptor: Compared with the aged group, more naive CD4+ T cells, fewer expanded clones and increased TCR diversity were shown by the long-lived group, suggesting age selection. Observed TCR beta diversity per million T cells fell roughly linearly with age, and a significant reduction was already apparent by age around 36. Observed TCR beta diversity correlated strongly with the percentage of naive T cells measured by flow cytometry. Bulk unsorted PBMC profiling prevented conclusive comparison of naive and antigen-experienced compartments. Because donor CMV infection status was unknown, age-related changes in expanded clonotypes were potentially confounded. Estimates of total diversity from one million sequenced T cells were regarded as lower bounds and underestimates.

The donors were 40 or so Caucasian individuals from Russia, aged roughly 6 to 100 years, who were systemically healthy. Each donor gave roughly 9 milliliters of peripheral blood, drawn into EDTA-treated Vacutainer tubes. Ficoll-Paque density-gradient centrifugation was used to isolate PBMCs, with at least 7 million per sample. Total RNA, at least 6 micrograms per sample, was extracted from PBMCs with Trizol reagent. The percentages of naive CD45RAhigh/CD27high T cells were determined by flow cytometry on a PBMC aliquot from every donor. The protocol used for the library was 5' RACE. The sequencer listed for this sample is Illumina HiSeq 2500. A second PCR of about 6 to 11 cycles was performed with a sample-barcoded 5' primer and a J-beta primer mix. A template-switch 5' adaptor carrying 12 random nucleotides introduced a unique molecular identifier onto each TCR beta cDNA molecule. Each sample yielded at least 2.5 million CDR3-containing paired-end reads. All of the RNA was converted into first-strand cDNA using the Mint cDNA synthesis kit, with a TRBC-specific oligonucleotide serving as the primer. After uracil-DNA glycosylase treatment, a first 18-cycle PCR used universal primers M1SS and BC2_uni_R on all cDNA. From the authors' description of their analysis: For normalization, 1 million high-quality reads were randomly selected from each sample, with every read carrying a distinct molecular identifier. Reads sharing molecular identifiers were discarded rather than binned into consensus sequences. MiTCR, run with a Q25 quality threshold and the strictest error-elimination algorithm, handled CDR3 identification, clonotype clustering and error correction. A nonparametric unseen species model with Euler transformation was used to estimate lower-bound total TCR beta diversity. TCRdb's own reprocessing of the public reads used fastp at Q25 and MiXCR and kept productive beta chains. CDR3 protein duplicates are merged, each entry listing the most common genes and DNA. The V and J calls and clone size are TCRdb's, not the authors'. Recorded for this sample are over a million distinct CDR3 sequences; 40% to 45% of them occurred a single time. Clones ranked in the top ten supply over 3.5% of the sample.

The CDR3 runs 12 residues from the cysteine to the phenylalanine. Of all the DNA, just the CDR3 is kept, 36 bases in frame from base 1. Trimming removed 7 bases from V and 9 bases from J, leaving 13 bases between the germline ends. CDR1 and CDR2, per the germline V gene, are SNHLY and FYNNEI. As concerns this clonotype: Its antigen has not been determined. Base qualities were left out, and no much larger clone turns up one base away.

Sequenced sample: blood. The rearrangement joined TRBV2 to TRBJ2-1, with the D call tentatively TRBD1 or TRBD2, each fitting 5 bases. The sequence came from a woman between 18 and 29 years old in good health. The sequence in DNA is TGTGCCAGCATCTGGGTTGGGGGTGAGCAGTTCTTC. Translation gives CASIWVGGEQFF.